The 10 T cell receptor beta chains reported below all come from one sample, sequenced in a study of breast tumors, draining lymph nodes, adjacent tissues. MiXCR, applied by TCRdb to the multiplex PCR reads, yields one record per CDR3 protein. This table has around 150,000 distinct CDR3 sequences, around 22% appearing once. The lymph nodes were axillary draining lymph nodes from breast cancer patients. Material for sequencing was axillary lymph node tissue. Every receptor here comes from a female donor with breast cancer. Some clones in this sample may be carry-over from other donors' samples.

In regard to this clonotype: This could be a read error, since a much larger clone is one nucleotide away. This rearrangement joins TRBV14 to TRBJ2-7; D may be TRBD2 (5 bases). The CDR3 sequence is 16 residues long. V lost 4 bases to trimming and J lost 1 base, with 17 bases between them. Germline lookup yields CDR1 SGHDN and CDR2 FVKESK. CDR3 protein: CASSRDATRRSYEQYF. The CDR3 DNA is TGTGCCAGCAGCCGAGATGCCACAAGGAGGTCCTACGAGCAGTACTTC.

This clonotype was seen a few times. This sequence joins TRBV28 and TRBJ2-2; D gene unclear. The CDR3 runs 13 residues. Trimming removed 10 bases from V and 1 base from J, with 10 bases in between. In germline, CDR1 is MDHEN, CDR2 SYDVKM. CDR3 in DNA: TGTGCCACCCCGTCCAGGAACACCGGGGAGCTGTTTTTT. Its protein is CATPSRNTGELFF. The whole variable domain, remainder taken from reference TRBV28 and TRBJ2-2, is DVKVTQSSRYLVKRTGEKVFLECVQDMDHENMFWYRQDPGLGLRLIYFSYDVKMKEKGDIPEGYSVSREKKERFSLILESASTNQTSMYLCATPSRNTGELFFGEGSRLTVL.

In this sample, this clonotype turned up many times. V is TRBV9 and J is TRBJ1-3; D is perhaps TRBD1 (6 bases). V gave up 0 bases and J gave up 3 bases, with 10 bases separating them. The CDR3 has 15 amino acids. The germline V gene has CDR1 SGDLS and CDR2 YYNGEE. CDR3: CASSVAGADGNTIYF. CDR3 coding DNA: TGTGCCAGCAGCGTAGCAGGGGCCGATGGAAACACCATATATTTT.

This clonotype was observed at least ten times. CDR3 protein: CASSEAGSLRETQYF. The CDR3 DNA reads TGTGCCAGCAGTGAAGCAGGGAGCCTCCGGGAGACCCAGTACTTC. V usage is TRBV2 and J usage is TRBJ2-5, with TRBD2 as a possible D gene (5 bases). CDR1 and CDR2 from the germline V gene are SNHLY and FYNNEI. V was shortened by 0 bases and J by 5 bases, with 13 bases between the two germline ends. This CDR3 contains 15 residues.

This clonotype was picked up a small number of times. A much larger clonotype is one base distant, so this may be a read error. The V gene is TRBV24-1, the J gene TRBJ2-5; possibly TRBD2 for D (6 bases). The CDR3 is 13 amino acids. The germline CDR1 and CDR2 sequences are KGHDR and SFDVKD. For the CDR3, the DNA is TGTGCCGCCAGTGACGGACTACAAGAGACCCAGTACTTC. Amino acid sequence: CAASDGLQETQYF.

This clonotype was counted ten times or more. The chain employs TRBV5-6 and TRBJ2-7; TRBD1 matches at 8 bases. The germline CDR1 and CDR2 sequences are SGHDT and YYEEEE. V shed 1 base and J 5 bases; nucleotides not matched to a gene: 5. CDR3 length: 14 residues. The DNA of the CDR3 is TGTGCCAGCAGCTTGCCAGGGGGCGACCACGAGCAGTACTTC. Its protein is CASSLPGGDHEQYF.

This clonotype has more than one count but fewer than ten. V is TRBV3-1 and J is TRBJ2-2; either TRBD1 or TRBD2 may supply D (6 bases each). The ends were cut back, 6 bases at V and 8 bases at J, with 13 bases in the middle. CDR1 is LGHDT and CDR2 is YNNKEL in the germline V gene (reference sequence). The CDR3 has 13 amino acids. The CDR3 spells CASRTGAQGELFF. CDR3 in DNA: TGTGCCAGCAGAACGGGGGCGCAGGGGGAGCTGTTTTTT.

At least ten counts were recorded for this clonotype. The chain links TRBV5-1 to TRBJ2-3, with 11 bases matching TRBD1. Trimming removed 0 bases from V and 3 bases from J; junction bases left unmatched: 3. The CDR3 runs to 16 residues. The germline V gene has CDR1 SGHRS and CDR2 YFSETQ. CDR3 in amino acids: CASSLGRDRGTDTQYF. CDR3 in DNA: TGCGCCAGCAGCTTGGGTCGGGACAGGGGGACAGATACGCAGTATTTT.

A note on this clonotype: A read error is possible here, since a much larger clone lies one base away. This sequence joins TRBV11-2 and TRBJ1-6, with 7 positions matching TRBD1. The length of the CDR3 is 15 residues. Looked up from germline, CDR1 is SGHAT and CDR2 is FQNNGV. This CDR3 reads CASRVTGAYNLPLHF. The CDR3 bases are TGTGCCAGCAGAGTTACAGGGGCGTATAATTTACCCCTCCACTTT.

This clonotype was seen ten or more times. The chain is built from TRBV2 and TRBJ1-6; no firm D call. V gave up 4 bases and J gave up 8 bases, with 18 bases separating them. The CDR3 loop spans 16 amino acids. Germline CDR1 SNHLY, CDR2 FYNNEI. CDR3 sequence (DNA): TGTGCCAGCAGTGTGGCTTCTAGGGAATTGGATTCACCCCTCCACTTT. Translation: CASSVASRELDSPLHF.